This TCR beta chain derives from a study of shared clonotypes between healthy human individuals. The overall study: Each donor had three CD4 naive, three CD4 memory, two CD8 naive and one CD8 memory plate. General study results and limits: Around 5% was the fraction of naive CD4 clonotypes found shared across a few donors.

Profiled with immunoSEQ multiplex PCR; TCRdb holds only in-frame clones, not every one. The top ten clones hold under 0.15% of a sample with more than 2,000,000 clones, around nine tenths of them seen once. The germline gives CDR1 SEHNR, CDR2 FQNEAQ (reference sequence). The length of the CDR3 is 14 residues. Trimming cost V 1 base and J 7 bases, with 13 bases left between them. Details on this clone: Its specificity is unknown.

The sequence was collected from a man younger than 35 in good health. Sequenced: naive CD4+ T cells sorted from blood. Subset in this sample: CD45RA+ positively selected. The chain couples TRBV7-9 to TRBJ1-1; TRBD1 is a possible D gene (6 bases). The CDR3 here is CASSLGLGGSEAFF. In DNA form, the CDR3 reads TGTGCCAGCAGCTTAGGGTTAGGGGGGAGTGAAGCTTTCTTT. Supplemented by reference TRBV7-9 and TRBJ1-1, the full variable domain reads DTGVSQNPRHKITKRGQNVTFRCDPISEHNRLYWYRQTLGQGPEFLTYFQNEAQLEKSRLLSDRFSAERPKGSFSTLEIQRTEQGDSAMYLCASSLGLGGSEAFFGQGTRLTVV.